One and the same sample provided the 31 T cell receptor beta chains below, sequenced in a study of T cell responses to AZD1222 COVID-19 vaccine. Method: immunoSEQ multiplex PCR; TCRdb's copy keeps in-frame clones and lacks some. The repertoire holds about 69,000 clones, with over 65% as singletons. The sequencing here drew on peripheral blood, taken 28 days after the second AZD1222 dose. These receptors were taken from an adult who received the AZD1222 COVID-19 vaccine.

The chain recombines TRBV29-1 with TRBJ1-1; no definite D call. Trimming left V 7 bases short and J 0 bases short, with 9 bases between. Germline CDR1 SQVTM, CDR2 ANQGSEA. CDR3 size: 12 residues. The CDR3 DNA is TGCAGCGGGCGATCTATGAACACTGAAGCTTTCTTT. Its translation is CSGRSMNTEAFF.

The chain uses TRBV25-1 and TRBJ2-3; 8 nucleotides match TRBD2. Germline CDR1 and CDR2: MGHDK and SYGVNS. After removal of 1 base from V and 2 bases from J, the junction contained 5 bases not matched to a gene. This CDR3 comprises 16 residues. The CDR3 here is CASSEFTSGFTDTQYF. CDR3 DNA sequence: TGTGCCAGCAGTGAATTCACTAGCGGATTCACAGATACGCAGTATTTT.

This chain connects TRBV7-9 to TRBJ2-1; D gene uncertain. V was shortened by 5 bases and J by 5 bases, with 10 bases between the two germline ends. CDR1 is SEHNR, CDR2 FQNEAQ, per germline (reference sequence). This CDR3 is built from 13 residues. DNA of the CDR3: TGTGCCAGCAGCCTCCCGGGCAACAATGAGCAGTTCTTC. This gives the protein CASSLPGNNEQFF.

The V call is TRBV6-5, the J call TRBJ1-3; a possible D gene is TRBD1 (5 bases). The germline gives CDR1 MNHEY, CDR2 SVGAGI. There are 13 residues in the CDR3. V lost 6 bases, J lost 2 bases, and 8 bases lay in between. CDR3 nucleotide sequence: TGTGCCAGCAGAACAGGAGCTGGAAACACCATATATTTT. Its translation: CASRTGAGNTIYF.

This sequence joins TRBV3-1 (or the pseudogene TRBV3-2) and TRBJ2-5, with TRBD2 as a possible D gene (5 bases). Trimming took off 1 base at V and 5 bases at J, with 14 bases between the two ends. Germline V gene sequence: CDR1 LGHDT, CDR2 YNNKEL (reference sequence). This CDR3 region has 15 residues. Written as DNA, the CDR3 is TGTGCCAGCAGCCAAGGGCGGGCAGTTGGCGAGACCCAGTACTTC. This codes for CASSQGRAVGETQYF.

The rearrangement joins TRBV6-6 to TRBJ1-4; 7 bases match TRBD1. Germline V gene lookup returns CDR1 MNHNY and CDR2 SVGAGI (reference sequence). The CDR3 loop spans 14 amino acids. The V and J ends lost 6 bases and 8 bases, in that order; junction bases with no gene match: 9. CDR3 sequence: CASSPDREGEKLFF. The CDR3 region has the DNA TGTGCCAGCAGCCCAGACAGGGAAGGGGAAAAACTGTTTTTT.

The chain couples TRBV7-3 to TRBJ2-3, with TRBD2 as a possible D gene (6 bases). CDR3 length: 16 amino acids. Germline CDR1 is SGHTA and CDR2 is FQGTGA. Trimming left V 0 bases short and J 0 bases short, with 10 bases between. CDR3 protein: CASSLTTSLSTDTQYF. As DNA, the CDR3 is TGTGCCAGCAGCTTAACGACTAGTCTGAGCACAGATACGCAGTATTTT. Using reference TRBV7-3 and TRBJ2-3 for the parts outside the CDR3, the full variable domain is GAGVSQTPSNKVTEKGKYVELRCDPISGHTALYWYRQSLGQGPEFLIYFQGTGAADDSGLPNDRFFAVRPEGSVSTLKIQRTERGDSAVYLCASSLTTSLSTDTQYFGPGTRLTVL.

The chain combines TRBV6-5 with TRBJ2-7, with 8 bases identical to TRBD2. After removal of 7 bases from V and 4 bases from J, the junction contained 12 bases not matched to a gene. The CDR3 consists of 15 residues. Germline CDR1 MNHEY, CDR2 SVGAGI. CDR3 in amino acids: CASIEDEREIYEQYF. CDR3 sequence (DNA): TGTGCCAGCATAGAAGATGAGCGGGAGATATACGAGCAGTACTTC.

The chain couples TRBV6-5 to TRBJ2-1; D not resolved. V dropped 6 bases and J dropped 0 bases, with 3 bases sitting between them. The CDR3 is 12 amino acids. Germline CDR1 is MNHEY and CDR2 is SVGAGI. The CDR3 DNA follows: TGTGCCAGCAGAAACTCCTACAATGAGCAGTTCTTC. It translates to CASRNSYNEQFF.

The rearrangement joins TRBV4-1 to TRBJ1-1; the D gene is possibly TRBD1 (6 bases). Germline V gene lookup returns CDR1 MGHRA and CDR2 YSYEKL. Trimming stripped 1 base from V and 0 bases from J, with 12 bases between. CDR3 length equals 16 residues. CDR3 sequence reads: CASSQGRGTLNTEAFF. The CDR3 DNA reads as TGCGCCAGCAGCCAAGGGAGGGGGACCTTGAACACTGAAGCTTTCTTT.

This clone was observed a single time. The rearrangement uses TRBV25-1 and TRBJ1-1, with D perhaps matching TRBD1 (6 bases). CDR3 length: 13 amino acids. The ends were cut back, 6 bases at V and 3 bases at J, with 11 bases in the middle. Germline values: CDR1 MGHDK, CDR2 SYGVNS. This CDR3 reads CASRESGDTEAFF. The CDR3 region has the DNA TGTGCCAGCAGGGAGTCAGGGGACACTGAAGCTTTCTTT.

This clone appeared a single time. The rearrangement links TRBV7-9 to TRBJ2-1, with D perhaps given as TRBD1 or TRBD2 (5 bases each). The germline V and J ends were trimmed by 5 bases and 4 bases, with 15 bases remaining between them. Looked up from germline, CDR1 is SEHNR and CDR2 is FQNEAQ (reference sequence). The CDR3 has 15 residues. The CDR3 sequence: CASSPLPGPYNEQFF. The CDR3 bases are TGTGCCAGCAGCCCTCTCCCGGGACCGTACAATGAGCAGTTCTTC.

This clone has only one observation. V gene TRBV7-2 combines with J gene TRBJ2-5; 9 bases match TRBD2. From germline, CDR1 is SGHTA and CDR2 FQGNSA. The CDR3 sequence is 17 residues long. V lost 1 base and J lost 6; bases outside the gene matches: 12. The CDR3 loop is CASSLDLAGGRFQTQYF. CDR3 DNA: TGTGCCAGCAGCTTAGACTTGGCGGGGGGGCGGTTCCAGACCCAGTACTTC.

This chain links TRBV27 with TRBJ2-1, with 12 bases matching TRBD2. The CDR3 spans 15 residues. Germline V gene data show CDR1 as MNHEY and CDR2 as SMNVEV (reference sequence). V lost 5 bases and J lost 8; bases outside the gene matches: 7. CDR3 sequence: CASSPGLAGFDEQFF. The CDR3 nucleotides read TGTGCCAGCAGTCCGGGACTAGCGGGTTTCGATGAGCAGTTCTTC.

This rearrangement joins TRBV5-1 to TRBJ1-5, with TRBD1 as a possible D gene (5 bases). The germline V gene has CDR1 SGHRS and CDR2 YFSETQ. CDR3 length: 15 amino acids. V lost 4 bases to trimming and J lost 6 bases, with 17 bases between them. The CDR3 loop is CASSLGPQTGQPQHF. The DNA of the CDR3 is TGCGCCAGCAGCCTGGGGCCCCAAACGGGTCAGCCCCAGCATTTT.

About this clone: A read error may account for a junction end that differs from germline. The chain uses TRBV12-3 or TRBV12-4 and TRBJ1-5; D call uncertain. The CDR3 covers 13 residues. The CDR3 here is CASSFSSPSQFFF. The DNA of the CDR3 is TGTGCCAGCAGTTTTTCAAGTCCTTCCCAATTTTTTTTT.

The rearrangement uses TRBV7-8 and TRBJ1-1, with 7 positions matching TRBD1. V dropped 8 bases and J dropped 4; count of bases not matched to a gene: 10. Germline V gene sequence: CDR1 SGHVS, CDR2 FQNEAQ. The CDR3 loop spans 14 amino acids. The chain's CDR3 is CASGRQGSTTEAFF. The CDR3 nucleotides are TGTGCCAGCGGCAGACAGGGATCGACCACTGAAGCTTTCTTT.

The gene calls are TRBV5-1 and TRBJ2-5; no clear D gene. The CDR3 loop spans 16 amino acids. Germline V gene lookup returns CDR1 SGHRS and CDR2 YFSETQ. V was shortened by 3 bases and J by 5 bases, with 20 bases between the two germline ends. The CDR3 is CASSSEARRAFETQYF. CDR3 in DNA: TGCGCCAGCAGCTCCGAGGCGAGACGTGCCTTCGAGACCCAGTACTTC.

This clone appeared once. The chain uses TRBV7-2 and TRBJ2-3; 13 bases agree with TRBD2. The J segment lost 5 bases and the V segment lost 4 bases, leaving 6 bases of the junction unmatched. CDR3 length: 16 residues. Germline V gives CDR1 SGHTA, CDR2 FQGNSA. CDR3: CASSSGTSGRGDTQYF. CDR3 bases: TGTGCCAGCAGCTCCGGAACTAGCGGGAGGGGAGATACGCAGTATTTT.

The chain joins TRBV5-6 to TRBJ1-5; 7 nucleotides agree with TRBD1. CDR1 is SGHDT, CDR2 YYEEEE, per germline. The junction had 6 bases not matched to a gene; V was cut back by 4 bases and J by 5 bases. CDR3 size: 14 residues. CDR3 in DNA: TGTGCCAGCAGCCCGCCGGGACAGCATCAGCCCCAGCATTTT. Its protein is CASSPPGQHQPQHF.

The CDR3 protein is CASSQASARETQYF. The CDR3 nucleotides read TGTGCCAGCAGCCAAGCATCGGCGAGAGAGACCCAGTACTTC. The genes are TRBV3-1 (or the pseudogene TRBV3-2) and TRBJ2-5, with D unresolved. CDR1 is LGHDT and CDR2 is YNNKEL in the germline V gene (reference sequence). Deletions cut 1 base from V and 4 bases from J, with 10 bases between. The CDR3 runs to 14 residues.

The rearrangement uses TRBV25-1 and TRBJ2-1; tentatively, D is TRBD1 or TRBD2 (5 bases each). Looked up from germline, CDR1 is MGHDK and CDR2 is SYGVNS. Trimming cost V 4 bases and J 3 bases, with 19 bases left between them. This CDR3 is 17 amino acids long. The CDR3 region has the DNA TGTGCCAGCAGTGGAACGGGACCCACCTTAAACTACAATGAGCAGTTCTTC. This encodes CASSGTGPTLNYNEQFF.

The V and J genes are TRBV30 and TRBJ1-1, with 9 bases aligning to TRBD1. Germline V gives CDR1 GTSNPN, CDR2 SVGIG (reference sequence). The CDR3 consists of 11 residues. V shed 3 bases and J 10 bases; nucleotides not matched to a gene: 3. For the CDR3, the DNA is TGTGCCTGGAGCCGGACAGGGGTAGCTTTCTTT. This gives the protein CAWSRTGVAFF. Looking up the rest from reference TRBV30 and TRBJ1-1 gives the full variable domain: SQTIHQWPATLVQPVGSPLSLECTVEGTSNPNLYWYRQAAGRGLQLLFYSVGIGQISSEVPQNLSASRPQDRQFILSSKKLLLSDSGFYLCAWSRTGVAFFGQGTRLTVV.

V is TRBV2 and J is TRBJ1-1, with D possibly TRBD1 on 5 matching bases. This CDR3 is built from 13 residues. CDR1 SNHLY and CDR2 FYNNEI come from the germline V gene. Trimming stripped 6 bases from V and 0 bases from J, with 8 bases between. CDR3 bases: TGTGCCAGCAGCCGGGACCTGAACACTGAAGCTTTCTTT. Translating gives CASSRDLNTEAFF.

The gene calls are TRBV5-1 and TRBJ2-7; perhaps TRBD2 as D (6 bases). The germline V gene encodes CDR1 SGHRS and CDR2 YFSETQ. V gave up 4 bases and J gave up 7 bases, with 15 bases separating them. The CDR3 loop spans 13 amino acids. The CDR3 DNA is TGCGCCAGCAGCGGGCACCCGGCGGGGGAGCAGTACTTC. It translates to CASSGHPAGEQYF.

With regard to this clone: A read error may produce the germline difference seen at one junction end. This rearrangement joins TRBV5-1 to TRBJ1-2; D is undetermined. This CDR3 spans 11 amino acids. Germline CDR1 is SGHRS and CDR2 is YFSETQ. CDR3 DNA: TGCGCCAGCAGCTCTAACCATGGCTACACCTTC. Protein: CASSSNHGYTF.

V and J are TRBV18 and TRBJ1-1; weak D call: TRBD1 (5 bases). CDR3 length: 15 residues. V was pared by 2 bases and J by 4 bases, with 14 bases between. The germline V gene encodes CDR1 KGHSH and CDR2 LQKENI. The CDR3 nucleotides read TGTGCCAGCTCACCATCCATCCGGGGCCTCACTGAAGCTTTCTTT. Translated: CASSPSIRGLTEAFF.

CDR3 sequence reads: CASSYAGTSLEQFF. The CDR3 region has the DNA TGTGCCAGCAGTTACGCCGGGACTAGCTTGGAGCAGTTCTTC. The chain has TRBV6-5 and TRBJ2-1; 9 nucleotides agree with TRBD2. Germline V gene lookup returns CDR1 MNHEY and CDR2 SVGAGI. V dropped 2 bases and J dropped 10; count of bases not matched to a gene: 6. The CDR3 has 14 residues.

The chain employs TRBV3-1 (or the pseudogene TRBV3-2) and TRBJ1-5, with D uncertain. The germline gives CDR1 LGHDT, CDR2 YNNKEL (reference sequence). The CDR3 sequence is 14 residues long. V lost 8 bases and J 0 bases, leaving 11 bases between the germline ends. CDR3 region: CASAGSHSNQPQHF. The CDR3 nucleotides read TGTGCCAGCGCAGGCAGTCATAGCAATCAGCCCCAGCATTTT.

This clone is a singleton in its sample. The chain links TRBV9 to TRBJ2-1; weak D call: TRBD2 (5 bases). V was pared by 0 bases and J by 2 bases, with 12 bases between. The germline gives CDR1 SGDLS, CDR2 YYNGEE. This CDR3 has 16 residues. CDR3: CASSVDMVGAYNEQFF. CDR3 DNA sequence: TGTGCCAGCAGCGTAGATATGGTGGGAGCCTACAATGAGCAGTTCTTC.

This chain uses TRBV10-3 with TRBJ1-2, with D unclear. V lost 3 bases and J 3 bases, leaving 11 bases between the germline ends. The CDR3 sequence is 14 residues long. CDR1 is ENHRY and CDR2 is SYGVKD in the germline V gene. The CDR3 loop is CAISERAADYGYTF. The CDR3 DNA is TGTGCCATCAGTGAAAGGGCCGCGGACTATGGCTACACCTTC.